A single sample is the source of the 14 T cell receptor beta chains below, sequenced in a study of blood T cell repertoires in COVID-19. Using immunoSEQ multiplex PCR, the repertoire was profiled, and TCRdb retains in-frame clones only, with some absent. The table shows about 72,000 clones, with 75% to 90% occurring only once. Sequencing input: peripheral blood. All receptors come from a woman of 80 years or more with active or convalescent COVID-19.

The chain carries TRBV29-1 and TRBJ2-3; 8 nucleotides align to TRBD1. The ends lost 6 bases at V and 2 bases at J; junction bases unmatched: 4. This CDR3 comprises 13 residues. Germline V CDR1 and CDR2: SQVTM, ANQGSEA. The CDR3 bases are TGCAGCGTAAAACAGGGGGTCACAGATACGCAGTATTTT. Encoded protein: CSVKQGVTDTQYF.

The gene calls are TRBV7-8 and TRBJ2-3; a possible D gene is TRBD2 (5 bases). The CDR3 runs 15 residues. Deletions cut 5 bases from V and 4 bases from J, with 16 bases between. Germline CDR1 SGHVS, CDR2 FQNEAQ. CDR3 nucleotides: TGTGCCAGCAGCCAGTCGGGGTTGGATTCAGATACGCAGTATTTT. Translated: CASSQSGLDSDTQYF.

The chain combines TRBV3-1 (or the pseudogene TRBV3-2) with TRBJ2-3; TRBD1 is a possible D gene (6 bases). Between the trimmed V and J ends, which lost 3 bases and 5 bases, there was a span of 9 bases. The CDR3 extends over 13 amino acids. CDR1 is LGHDT and CDR2 is YNNKEL in the germline V gene (reference sequence). The CDR3 DNA reads as TGTGCCAGCAGCCACCCCAGGGGAGATACGCAGTATTTT. Protein sequence: CASSHPRGDTQYF.

The rearrangement joins TRBV3-1 (or the pseudogene TRBV3-2) to TRBJ2-1, with D maybe TRBD2 (6 bases). The CDR3 is 14 amino acids. Trimming took off 1 base at V and 6 bases at J, with 10 bases between the two ends. From germline, CDR1 is LGHDT and CDR2 YNNKEL (reference sequence). CDR3 nucleotides: TGTGCCAGCAGCCAAGGACTAGTCGTCAATGAGCAGTTCTTC. It translates to CASSQGLVVNEQFF.

The chain joins TRBV6-2 or TRBV6-3 to TRBJ1-1, with D perhaps matching TRBD1 (5 bases). This CDR3 has 14 amino acids. CDR1 MNHEY and CDR2 SVGEGT come from the germline V gene. The V end lost 4 bases, the J end lost 9 bases, and 18 bases lay between the germline ends. The CDR3 reads CASSLGGRGTQAFF. CDR3 in DNA: TGTGCCAGCAGTTTGGGGGGTCGGGGTACCCAAGCTTTCTTT.

V usage is TRBV24-1 and J usage is TRBJ1-2; TRBD1 matches at 8 bases. The CDR3 loop spans 16 amino acids. V lost 2 bases to trimming and J lost 8 bases; unmatched junction nucleotides: 12. CDR1 is KGHDR and CDR2 is SFDVKD in the germline V gene. The CDR3 region is CATSDSRIRTGLGYTF. In DNA, the CDR3 is TGTGCCACCAGTGATTCGAGGATAAGGACAGGGCTAGGCTACACCTTC.

The CDR3 spells CASGSSTGQPLTNTGELFF. DNA of the CDR3: TGCGCCAGCGGATCATCGACAGGGCAACCATTAACGAACACCGGGGAGCTGTTTTTT. J is TRBJ2-2 and V is TRBV5-1, with 7 bases that match TRBD1. The trim removed 7 bases at V and 0 bases at J, leaving 18 bases unmatched. CDR3 size: 19 residues. Per the germline V gene, CDR1 is SGHRS and CDR2 is YFSETQ.

The chain employs TRBV10-3 and TRBJ1-2, with D unresolved. The CDR3 runs 14 residues. Per germline, CDR1 ENHRY and CDR2 SYGVKD. V was trimmed by 3 bases and J by 4 bases, leaving 12 bases between them. DNA of the CDR3: TGTGCCATCAGTGACGCGGGGTATGGCTATGGCTACACCTTC. This encodes CAISDAGYGYGYTF.

The chain recombines TRBV7-2 with TRBJ2-2; 10 nucleotides agree with TRBD2. Germline V gene lookup returns CDR1 SGHTA and CDR2 FQGNSA. V was pared by 7 bases and J by 0 bases, with 8 bases of the junction left unmatched. The CDR3 spans 17 residues. CDR3 sequence reads: CASTLKRGGSNTGELFF. The CDR3 DNA reads TGTGCCAGCACCCTTAAGCGGGGGGGATCGAACACCGGGGAGCTGTTTTTT.

As regards this clone: Other nucleotide sequences in the sample specify the same CDR3. This chain uses TRBV7-2 with TRBJ2-3; no clear D. Looked up from germline, CDR1 is SGHTA and CDR2 is FQGNSA. The V and J ends lost 5 bases and 4 bases respectively, with 4 bases between them. This CDR3 comprises 11 residues. The CDR3 protein is CASSLPDTQYF. The CDR3 DNA is TGTGCCAGCAGCCTCCCAGATACGCAGTATTTT.

This clone was seen a handful of times. The gene calls are TRBV7-9 and TRBJ2-1, with unresolved D. CDR1 and CDR2 from the germline V gene are SEHNR and FQNEAQ (reference sequence). V lost 5 bases and J 3 bases, leaving 17 bases between the germline ends. The CDR3 sequence is 16 residues long. CDR3 DNA: TGTGCCAGCAGCCAAGGATTCTGGGCAGACTACAATGAGCAGTTCTTC. It codes for CASSQGFWADYNEQFF.

The chain links TRBV19 to TRBJ1-1; perhaps TRBD1 as D (5 bases). V shed 8 bases and J shed 2 bases, with 24 bases lying between them. The CDR3 loop spans 17 amino acids. Per germline, CDR1 LNHDA and CDR2 SQIVND (reference sequence). The CDR3 region has the DNA TGTGCCAGTCACGGCACAACCTTAGGAAGGGGAAACACTGAAGCTTTCTTT. It is translated as CASHGTTLGRGNTEAFF.

This rearrangement joins TRBV7-2 to TRBJ2-5; 7 bases fit TRBD1. J gave up 2 bases and V 0 bases, and 3 bases lay outside the gene matches. Per the germline V gene, CDR1 is SGHTA and CDR2 is FQGNSA. The CDR3 sequence is 15 residues long. CDR3 region: CASSLAGQTQETQYF. In DNA form, the CDR3 reads TGTGCCAGCAGCTTAGCGGGACAGACTCAAGAGACCCAGTACTTC.

V usage is TRBV18 and J usage is TRBJ1-1; 8 bases align to TRBD1. Germline V gene data show CDR1 as KGHSH and CDR2 as LQKENI. V dropped 4 bases and J dropped 6; count of bases not matched to a gene: 4. The CDR3 loop spans 13 amino acids. The CDR3, as DNA: TGTGCCAGCTCACAGGACAGGGTCGCTGAAGCTTTCTTT. Its translation: CASSQDRVAEAFF.